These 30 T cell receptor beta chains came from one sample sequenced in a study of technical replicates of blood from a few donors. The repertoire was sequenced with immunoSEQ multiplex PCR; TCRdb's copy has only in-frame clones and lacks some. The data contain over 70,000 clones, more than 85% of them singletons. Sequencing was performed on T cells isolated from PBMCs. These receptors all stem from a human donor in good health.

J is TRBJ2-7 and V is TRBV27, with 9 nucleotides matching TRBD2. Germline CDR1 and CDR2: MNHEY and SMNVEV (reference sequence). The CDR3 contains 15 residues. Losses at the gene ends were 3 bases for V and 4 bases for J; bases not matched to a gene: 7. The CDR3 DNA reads TGTGCCAGCAGTTTGGCAGCGGGAGGCAGGTACGAGCAGTACTTC. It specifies CASSLAAGGRYEQYF.

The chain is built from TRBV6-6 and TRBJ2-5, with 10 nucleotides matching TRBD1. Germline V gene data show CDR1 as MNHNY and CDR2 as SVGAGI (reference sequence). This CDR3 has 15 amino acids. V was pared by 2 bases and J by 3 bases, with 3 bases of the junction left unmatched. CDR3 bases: TGTGCCAGCAGTTACGCAGGGACAGGGGAAGAGACCCAGTACTTC. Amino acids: CASSYAGTGEETQYF.

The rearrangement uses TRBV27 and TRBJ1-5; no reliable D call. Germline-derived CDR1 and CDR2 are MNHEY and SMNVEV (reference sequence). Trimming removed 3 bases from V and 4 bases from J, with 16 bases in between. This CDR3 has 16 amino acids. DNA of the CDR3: TGTGCCAGCAGTTTGGTTACACCCGCAAATAATCAGCCCCAGCATTTT. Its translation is CASSLVTPANNQPQHF.

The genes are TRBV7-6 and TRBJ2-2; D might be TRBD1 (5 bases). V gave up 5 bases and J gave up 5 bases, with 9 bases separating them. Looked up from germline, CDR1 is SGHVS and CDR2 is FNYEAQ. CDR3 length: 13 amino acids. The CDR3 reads CASSPPGTGELFF. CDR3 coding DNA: TGTGCCAGCAGCCCCCCAGGGACCGGGGAGCTGTTTTTT.

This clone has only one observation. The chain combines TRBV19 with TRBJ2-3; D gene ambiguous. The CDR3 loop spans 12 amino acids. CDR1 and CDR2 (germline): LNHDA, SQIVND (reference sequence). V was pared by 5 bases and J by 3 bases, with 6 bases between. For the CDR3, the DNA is TGTGCCAGTAGTGGGCAGACAGATACGCAGTATTTT. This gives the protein CASSGQTDTQYF.

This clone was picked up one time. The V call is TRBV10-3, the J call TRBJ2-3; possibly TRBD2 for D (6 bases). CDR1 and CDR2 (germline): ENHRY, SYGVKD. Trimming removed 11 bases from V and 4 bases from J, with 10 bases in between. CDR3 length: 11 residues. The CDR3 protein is CAAGGSDTQYF. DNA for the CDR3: TGTGCCGCCGGGGGTTCAGATACGCAGTATTTT.

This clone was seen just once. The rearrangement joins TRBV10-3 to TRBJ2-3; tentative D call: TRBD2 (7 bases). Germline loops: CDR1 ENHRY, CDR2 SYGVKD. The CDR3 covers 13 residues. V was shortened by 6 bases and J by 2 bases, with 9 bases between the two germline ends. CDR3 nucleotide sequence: TGTGCCATCAGAGGGGGGGACACAGATACGCAGTATTTT. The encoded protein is CAIRGGDTDTQYF.

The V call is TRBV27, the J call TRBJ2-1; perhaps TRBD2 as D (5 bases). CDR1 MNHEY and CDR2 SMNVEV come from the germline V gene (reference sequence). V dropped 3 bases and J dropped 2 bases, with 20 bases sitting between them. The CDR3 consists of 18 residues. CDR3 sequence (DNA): TGTGCCAGCAGTTTGTTCTTTCAAGCTAGCAACCCCTACAATGAGCAGTTCTTC. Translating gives CASSLFFQASNPYNEQFF.

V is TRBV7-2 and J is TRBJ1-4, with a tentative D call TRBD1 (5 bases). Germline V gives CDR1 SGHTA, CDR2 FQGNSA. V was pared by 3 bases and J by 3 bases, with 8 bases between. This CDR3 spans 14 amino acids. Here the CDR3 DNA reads TGTGCCAGCAGCTTTGCAGGGCCTAATGAAAAACTGTTTTTT. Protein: CASSFAGPNEKLFF.

CDR3 nucleotides: TGTGCCAGCAGTTACTCACCAGGGAAGCAGCCCCAGCATTTT. Its translation: CASSYSPGKQPQHF. The V call is TRBV6-5, the J call TRBJ1-5; D may be TRBD1 (5 bases). The CDR3 contains 14 residues. Germline-derived CDR1 and CDR2 are MNHEY and SVGAGI. Trimming cost V 0 bases and J 7 bases, with 10 bases left between them.

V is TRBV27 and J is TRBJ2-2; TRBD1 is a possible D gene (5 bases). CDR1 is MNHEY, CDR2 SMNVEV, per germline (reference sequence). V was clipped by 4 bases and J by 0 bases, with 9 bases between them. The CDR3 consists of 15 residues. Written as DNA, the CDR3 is TGTGCCAGCAGTTCGGACACCTCGAACACCGGGGAGCTGTTTTTT. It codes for CASSSDTSNTGELFF.

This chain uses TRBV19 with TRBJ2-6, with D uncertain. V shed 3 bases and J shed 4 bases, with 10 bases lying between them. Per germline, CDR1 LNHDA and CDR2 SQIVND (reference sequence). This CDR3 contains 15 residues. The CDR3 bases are TGTGCCAGTAGTATCCCCCGGTCCGGGGCCAACGTCCTGACTTTC. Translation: CASSIPRSGANVLTF.

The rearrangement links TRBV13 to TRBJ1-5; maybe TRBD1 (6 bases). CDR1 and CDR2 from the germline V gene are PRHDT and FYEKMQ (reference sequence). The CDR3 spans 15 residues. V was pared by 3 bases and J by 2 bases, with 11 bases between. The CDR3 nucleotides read TGTGCCAGCAGCTTGGGGGGGCTTGGCAATCAGCCCCAGCATTTT. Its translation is CASSLGGLGNQPQHF. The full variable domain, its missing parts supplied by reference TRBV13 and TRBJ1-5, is AAGVIQSPRHLIKEKRETATLKCYPIPRHDTVYWYQQGPGQDPQFLISFYEKMQSDKGSIPDRFSAQQFSDYHSELNMSSLELGDSALYFCASSLGGLGNQPQHFGDGTRLSIL.

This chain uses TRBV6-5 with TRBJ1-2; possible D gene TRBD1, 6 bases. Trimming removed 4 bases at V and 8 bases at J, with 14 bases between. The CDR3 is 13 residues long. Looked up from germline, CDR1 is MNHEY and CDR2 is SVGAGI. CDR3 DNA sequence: TGTGCCAGCAGTTCGTCCTACAGGGACGGCTACACCTTC. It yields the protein CASSSSYRDGYTF.

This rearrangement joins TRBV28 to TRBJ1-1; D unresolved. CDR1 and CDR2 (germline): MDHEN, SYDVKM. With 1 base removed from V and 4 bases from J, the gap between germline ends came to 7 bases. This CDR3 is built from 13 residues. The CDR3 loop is CASSLYPGTEAFF. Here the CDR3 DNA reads TGTGCCAGCAGTTTATATCCAGGCACTGAAGCTTTCTTT.

The CDR3 reads CASSAGTNYNEQFF. The DNA for the CDR3 is TGTGCCAGCAGTGCCGGGACAAATTACAATGAGCAGTTCTTC. The chain is built from TRBV6-1 and TRBJ2-1, with D possibly matching TRBD1 (6 bases). V lost 4 bases and J lost 4, with 11 bases in between. The germline gives CDR1 MNHNS, CDR2 SASEGT. This CDR3 region has 14 residues.

The DNA of the CDR3 is TGTGCCAGCAGCTTAGGACTCGGGAGCTCCTACGAGCAGTACTTC. It encodes CASSLGLGSSYEQYF. V usage is TRBV7-2 and J usage is TRBJ2-7; perhaps TRBD2 as D (6 bases). The CDR3 spans 15 residues. Trimming removed 1 base at V and 0 bases at J, with 10 bases between. Germline CDR1 reads SGHTA; CDR2 reads FQGNSA.

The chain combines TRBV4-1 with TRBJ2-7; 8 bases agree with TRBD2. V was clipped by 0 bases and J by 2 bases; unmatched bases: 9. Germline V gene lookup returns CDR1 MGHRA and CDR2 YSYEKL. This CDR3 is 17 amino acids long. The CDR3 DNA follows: TGCGCCAGCAGCCAAGATTTGGACCTAGCGGGCACCTACGAGCAGTACTTC. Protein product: CASSQDLDLAGTYEQYF.

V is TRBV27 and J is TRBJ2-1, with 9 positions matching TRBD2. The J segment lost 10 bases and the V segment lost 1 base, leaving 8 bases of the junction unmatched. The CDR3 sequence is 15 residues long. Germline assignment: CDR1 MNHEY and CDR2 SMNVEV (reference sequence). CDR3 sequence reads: CASSLWVAGVGEQFF. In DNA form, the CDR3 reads TGTGCCAGCAGTTTATGGGTAGCGGGAGTCGGGGAGCAGTTCTTC.

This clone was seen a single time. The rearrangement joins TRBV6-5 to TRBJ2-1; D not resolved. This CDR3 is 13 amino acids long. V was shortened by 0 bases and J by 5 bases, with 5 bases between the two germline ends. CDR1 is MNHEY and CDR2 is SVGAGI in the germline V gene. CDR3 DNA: TGTGCCAGCAGTTACTCTGCTAACAATGAGCAGTTCTTC. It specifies CASSYSANNEQFF.

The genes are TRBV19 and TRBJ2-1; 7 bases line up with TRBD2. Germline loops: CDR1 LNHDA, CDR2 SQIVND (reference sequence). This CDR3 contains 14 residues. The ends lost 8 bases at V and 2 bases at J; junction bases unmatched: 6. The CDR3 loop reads CASSGTTPYNEQFF. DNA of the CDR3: TGTGCCAGTTCCGGGACTACTCCCTACAATGAGCAGTTCTTC. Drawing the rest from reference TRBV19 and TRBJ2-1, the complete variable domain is DGGITQSPKYLFRKEGQNVTLSCEQNLNHDAMYWYRQDPGQGLRLIYYSQIVNDFQKGDIAEGYSVSREKKESFPLTVTSAQKNPTAFYLCASSGTTPYNEQFFGPGTRLTVL.

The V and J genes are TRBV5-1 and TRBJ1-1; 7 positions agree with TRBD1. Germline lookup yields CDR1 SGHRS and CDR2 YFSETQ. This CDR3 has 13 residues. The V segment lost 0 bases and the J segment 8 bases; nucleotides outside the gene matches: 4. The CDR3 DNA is TGCGCCAGCAGCTTGGGGACAGGTGAAGAAGCTTTCTTT. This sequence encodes CASSLGTGEEAFF. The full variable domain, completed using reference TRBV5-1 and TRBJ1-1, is KAGVTQTPRYLIKTRGQQVTLSCSPISGHRSVSWYQQTPGQGLQFLFEYFSETQRNKGNFPGRFSGRQFSNSRSEMNVSTLELGDSALYLCASSLGTGEEAFFGQGTRLTVV.

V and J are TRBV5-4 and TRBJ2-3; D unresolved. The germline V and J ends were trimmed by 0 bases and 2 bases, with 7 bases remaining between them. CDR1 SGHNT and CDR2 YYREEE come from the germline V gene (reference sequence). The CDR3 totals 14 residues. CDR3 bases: TGTGCCAGCAGCTTGGTACTATCCACAGATACGCAGTATTTT. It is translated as CASSLVLSTDTQYF.

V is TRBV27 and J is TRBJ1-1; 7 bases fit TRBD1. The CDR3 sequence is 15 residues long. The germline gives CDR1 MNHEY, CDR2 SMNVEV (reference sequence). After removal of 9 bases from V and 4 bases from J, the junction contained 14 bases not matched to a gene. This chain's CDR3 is CARVIYRGGFTEAFF. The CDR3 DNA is TGTGCCAGGGTGATTTACAGGGGTGGGTTCACTGAAGCTTTCTTT.

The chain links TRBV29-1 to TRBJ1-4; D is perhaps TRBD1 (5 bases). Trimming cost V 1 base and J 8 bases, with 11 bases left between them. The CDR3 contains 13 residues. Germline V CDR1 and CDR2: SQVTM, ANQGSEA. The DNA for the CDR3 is TGCAGCGTTGAAGCTCCGGGGGGGGAAAAACTGTTTTTT. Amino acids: CSVEAPGGEKLFF.

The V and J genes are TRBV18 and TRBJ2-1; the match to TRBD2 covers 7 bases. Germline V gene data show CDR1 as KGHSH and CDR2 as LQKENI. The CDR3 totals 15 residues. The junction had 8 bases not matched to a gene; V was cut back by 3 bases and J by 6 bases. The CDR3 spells CASSPGGRAVNEQFF. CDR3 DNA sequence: TGTGCCAGCTCACCGGGGGGGAGGGCCGTCAATGAGCAGTTCTTC. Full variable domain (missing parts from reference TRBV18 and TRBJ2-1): NAGVMQNPRHLVRRRGQEARLRCSPMKGHSHVYWYRQLPEEGLKFMVYLQKENIIDESGMPKERFSAEFPKEGPSILRIQQVVRGDSAAYFCASSPGGRAVNEQFFGPGTRLTVL.

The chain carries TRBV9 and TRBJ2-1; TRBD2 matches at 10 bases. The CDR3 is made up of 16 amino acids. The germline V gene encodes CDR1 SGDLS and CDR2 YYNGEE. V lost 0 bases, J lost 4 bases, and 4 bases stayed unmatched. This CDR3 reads CASSVAGSGRYNEQFF. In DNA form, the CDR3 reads TGTGCCAGCAGCGTAGCAGGTAGCGGGAGGTACAATGAGCAGTTCTTC.

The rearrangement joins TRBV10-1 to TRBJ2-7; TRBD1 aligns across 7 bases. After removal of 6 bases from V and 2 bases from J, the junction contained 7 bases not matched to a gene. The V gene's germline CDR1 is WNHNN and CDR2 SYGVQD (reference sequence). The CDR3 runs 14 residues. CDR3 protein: CASRQDRPPYEQYF. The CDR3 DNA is TGCGCCAGCAGGCAGGACAGGCCACCCTACGAGCAGTACTTC.

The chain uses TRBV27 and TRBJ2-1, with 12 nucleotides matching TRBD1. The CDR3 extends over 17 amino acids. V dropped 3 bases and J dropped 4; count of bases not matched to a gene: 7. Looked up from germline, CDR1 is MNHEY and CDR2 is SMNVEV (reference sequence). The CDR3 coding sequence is TGTGCCAGCAGTTTGGGGACAGGGGGCTTTGGGTACAATGAGCAGTTCTTC. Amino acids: CASSLGTGGFGYNEQFF.

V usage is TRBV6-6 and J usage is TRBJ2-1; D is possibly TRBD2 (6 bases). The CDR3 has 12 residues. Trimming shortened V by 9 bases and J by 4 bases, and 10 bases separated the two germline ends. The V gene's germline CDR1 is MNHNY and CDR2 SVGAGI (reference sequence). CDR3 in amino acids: CASLEGYNEQFF. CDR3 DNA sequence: TGTGCCAGTTTGGAGGGATACAATGAGCAGTTCTTC.